This TCR beta chain derives from a study of PD-1 and CTLA-4 blockade in melanoma. Some clones are missing from TCRdb's copy, which holds only in-frame ones; the method was immunoSEQ multiplex PCR. The table shows fewer than 20,000 clones, with around 70% occurring only once. Trimming removed 10 bases at V and 1 base at J, with 13 bases between. Germline CDR1 is SEHNR and CDR2 is FQNEAQ (reference sequence). This CDR3 spans 13 amino acids. The chain employs TRBV7-9 and TRBJ1-1; a possible D gene is TRBD1 (5 bases). This receptor was taken from a human donor with melanoma. The material sequenced was CD8+ T cells from peripheral blood, taken before anti-PD-1 treatment. The CDR3, as DNA: TGTGCCACCCCGGGGGTTTCGAACACTGAAGCTTTCTTT. Its translation: CATPGVSNTEAFF.